Included here is one TCR beta chain sequence, with context. This sample was included in a study of blood T cell repertoires in COVID-19. The wider study: The United States, Italy and Spain were the sources of the acute and convalescent COVID-19 samples. PBMCs, B-cell-depleted T cells, or T cells were the source of the cDNA or gDNA that made up the material.

Per the authors' pipeline: From reference gene primer amplification, estimates of nucleated cell counts were derived. Measured with immunoSEQ multiplex PCR; TCRdb has only the in-frame clones, and not every one. Clone size and V and J calls were adopted from that table, with D and trimming inferred from the DNA. The table records tens of thousands of clones, roughly 77% of them present only once. The CDR3 loop spans 18 amino acids. CDR1 is SGHRS and CDR2 is YFSETQ in the germline V gene. The germline V and J ends were trimmed by 1 base and 3 bases, with 23 bases remaining between them. Sequenced material: peripheral blood. This receptor was obtained from a man of 80 years or more with active or convalescent COVID-19. The rearrangement links TRBV5-1 to TRBJ2-7; a weak D match, TRBD1 (6 bases). The CDR3 is CASSLSTGVKGLDYEQYF. The CDR3 nucleotides read TGCGCCAGCAGCTTGTCGACAGGAGTTAAGGGGTTGGACTACGAGCAGTACTTC. The full variable domain, its missing parts supplied by reference TRBV5-1 and TRBJ2-7, is KAGVTQTPRYLIKTRGQQVTLSCSPISGHRSVSWYQQTPGQGLQFLFEYFSETQRNKGNFPGRFSGRQFSNSRSEMNVSTLELGDSALYLCASSLSTGVKGLDYEQYFGPGTRLTVT.